The T cell receptor beta chain under discussion was sequenced for a study of blood T cell repertoires in COVID-19. Study-level information: The analysed material was cDNA or gDNA that came from T cells, B-cell-depleted T cells, or PBMCs.

This clone was seen once. The CDR3 extends over 15 amino acids. Trimming pared 6 bases from V and 0 bases from J, leaving 14 bases between. Per the germline V gene, CDR1 is KGHDR and CDR2 is SFDVKD. Sequenced by immunoSEQ multiplex PCR; TCRdb stores in-frame clones only, minus some. The sample lists a few hundred thousand clones, around nine tenths occurring once. This sequence joins TRBV24-1 and TRBJ2-7, with D hard to call. This TCR came from a man in his 60s with acute or convalescent COVID-19. The specimen was peripheral blood. The DNA of the CDR3 is TGTGCCACCAGTCCTAATCAGGTTAGCTCCTACGAGCAGTACTTC. Translation gives CATSPNQVSSYEQYF.